This T cell receptor (beta chain) was recorded in a study of OX40 agonist ivuxolimab in advanced cancers. As for this clone: No antigen is known for it.

Overall study results and limits: The investigators did not determine what antigen specificity the expanded peripheral T cells had.

Only in-frame clones appear in the TCRdb table, and some are missing; sequencing was by immunoSEQ multiplex PCR. This table has 30,000 to 35,000 clones, 65% to 90% appearing once. The germline CDR1 and CDR2 sequences are MNHEY and SVGAGI. The V end was cut by 2 bases, the J end by 3 bases, with 11 bases between. The CDR3 spans 14 residues. This receptor was obtained from an adult with an advanced solid tumor such as melanoma, head and neck, liver or kidney cancer. Source: CD4+ or CD8+ T cells sorted from blood, taken in a trial of the OX40 agonist ivuxolimab. The chain has TRBV6-5 and TRBJ2-7; a possible D gene is TRBD2 (6 bases). CDR3 region: CASSYRGKFYEQYF. The DNA for the CDR3 is TGTGCCAGCAGTTACCGGGGGAAATTCTACGAGCAGTACTTC.